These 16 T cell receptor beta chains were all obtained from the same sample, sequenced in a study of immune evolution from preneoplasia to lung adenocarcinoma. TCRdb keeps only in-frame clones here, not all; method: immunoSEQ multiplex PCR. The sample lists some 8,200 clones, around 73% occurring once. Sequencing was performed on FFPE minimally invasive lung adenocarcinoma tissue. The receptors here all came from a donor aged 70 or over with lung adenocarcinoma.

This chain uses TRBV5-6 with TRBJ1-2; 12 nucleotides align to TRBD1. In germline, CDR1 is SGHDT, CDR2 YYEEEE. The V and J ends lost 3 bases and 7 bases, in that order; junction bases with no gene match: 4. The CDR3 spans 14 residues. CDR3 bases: TGTGCCAGCAGCTCGGGACAGGGGGCTCTTGGCTACACCTTC. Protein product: CASSSGQGALGYTF.

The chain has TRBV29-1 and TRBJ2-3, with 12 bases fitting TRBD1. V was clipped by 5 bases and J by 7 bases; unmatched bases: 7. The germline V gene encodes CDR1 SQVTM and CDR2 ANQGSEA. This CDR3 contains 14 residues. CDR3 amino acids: CSVPGQGADHTQYF. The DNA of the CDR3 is TGCAGCGTTCCGGGACAGGGGGCTGATCATACGCAGTATTTT.

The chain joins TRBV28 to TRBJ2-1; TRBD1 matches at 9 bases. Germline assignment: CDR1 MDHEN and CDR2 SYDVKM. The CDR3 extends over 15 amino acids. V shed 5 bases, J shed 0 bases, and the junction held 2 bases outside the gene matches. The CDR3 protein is CASSGQGSSYNEQFF. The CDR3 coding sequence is TGTGCCAGCAGTGGACAGGGGAGCTCCTACAATGAGCAGTTCTTC. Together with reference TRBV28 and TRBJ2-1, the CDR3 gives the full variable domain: DVKVTQSSRYLVKRTGEKVFLECVQDMDHENMFWYRQDPGLGLRLIYFSYDVKMKEKGDIPEGYSVSREKKERFSLILESASTNQTSMYLCASSGQGSSYNEQFFGPGTRLTVL.

The CDR3: CASSLTGGYEQYF. CDR3 nucleotides: TGTGCCAGCAGCTTGACAGGGGGGTACGAGCAGTACTTC. V gene TRBV7-9 combines with J gene TRBJ2-7, with 9 bases lining up with TRBD1. Losses at the gene ends were 3 bases for V and 4 bases for J; bases not matched to a gene: 1. Looked up from germline, CDR1 is SEHNR and CDR2 is FQNEAQ (reference sequence). This CDR3 spans 13 amino acids.

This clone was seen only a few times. In DNA form, the CDR3 reads TGTGCCACCAGCGTGGGGGGACCCGGGGAGCTGTTTTTT. It yields the protein CATSVGGPGELFF. V is TRBV15 and J is TRBJ2-2; possible D gene TRBD2, 6 bases. The germline V and J ends were trimmed by 5 bases and 6 bases, with 10 bases remaining between them. The CDR3 runs to 13 residues. Germline V gene lookup returns CDR1 LNHNV and CDR2 YYDKDF (reference sequence).

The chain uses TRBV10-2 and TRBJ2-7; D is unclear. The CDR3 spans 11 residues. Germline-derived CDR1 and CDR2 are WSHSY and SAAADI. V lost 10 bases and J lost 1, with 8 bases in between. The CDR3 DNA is TGCGCCACCAGAAAATCCTACGAGCAGTACTTC. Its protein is CATRKSYEQYF.

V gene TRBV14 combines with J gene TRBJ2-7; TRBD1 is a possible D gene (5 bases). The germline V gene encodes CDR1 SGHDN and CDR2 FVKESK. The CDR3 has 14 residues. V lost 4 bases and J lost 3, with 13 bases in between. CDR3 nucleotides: TGTGCCAGCAGCCCCTGGACAAGAGACTACGAGCAGTACTTC. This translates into CASSPWTRDYEQYF.

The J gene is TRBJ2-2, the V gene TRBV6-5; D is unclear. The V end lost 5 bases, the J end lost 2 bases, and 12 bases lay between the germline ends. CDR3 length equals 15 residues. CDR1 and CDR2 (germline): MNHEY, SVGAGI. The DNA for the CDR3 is TGTGCCAGCAGTGACTGGGGATACAACACCGGGGAGCTGTTTTTT. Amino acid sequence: CASSDWGYNTGELFF.

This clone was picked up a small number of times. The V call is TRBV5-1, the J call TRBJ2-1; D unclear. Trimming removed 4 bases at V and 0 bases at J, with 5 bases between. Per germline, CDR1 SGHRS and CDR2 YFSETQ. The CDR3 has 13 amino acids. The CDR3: CASSPGSYNEQFF. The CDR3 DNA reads TGCGCCAGCAGCCCGGGCTCCTACAATGAGCAGTTCTTC.

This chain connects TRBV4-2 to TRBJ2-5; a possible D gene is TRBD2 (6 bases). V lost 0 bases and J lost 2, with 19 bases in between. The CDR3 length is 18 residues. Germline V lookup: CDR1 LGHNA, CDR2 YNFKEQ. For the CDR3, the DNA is TGTGCCAGCAGCCAAGACCCTATCGGGCTAGCGATACAAGAGACCCAGTACTTC. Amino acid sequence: CASSQDPIGLAIQETQYF.

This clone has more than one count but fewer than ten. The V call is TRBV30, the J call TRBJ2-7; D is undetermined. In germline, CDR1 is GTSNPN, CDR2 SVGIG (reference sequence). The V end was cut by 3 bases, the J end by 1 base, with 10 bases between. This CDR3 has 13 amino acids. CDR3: CAWSRTSSYEQYF. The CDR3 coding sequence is TGTGCCTGGAGCCGAACTTCATCCTACGAGCAGTACTTC.

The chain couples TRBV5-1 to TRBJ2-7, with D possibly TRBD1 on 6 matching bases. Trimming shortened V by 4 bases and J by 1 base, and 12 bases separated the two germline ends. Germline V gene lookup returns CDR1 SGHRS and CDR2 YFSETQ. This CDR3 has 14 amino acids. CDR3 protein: CASSVRDTSYEQYF. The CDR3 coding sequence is TGCGCCAGCAGCGTCCGGGACACATCCTACGAGCAGTACTTC.

CDR3 nucleotides: TGTGCCTGTAGATTAGCGGGAGGCGGAGAGACCCAGTACTTC. Its protein product is CACRLAGGGETQYF. This sequence joins TRBV30 and TRBJ2-5; 10 nucleotides line up with TRBD2. Germline trimming cut 6 bases from V and 4 bases from J; bases unmatched to any gene: 8. The germline V gene has CDR1 GTSNPN and CDR2 SVGIG (reference sequence). The CDR3 has 14 amino acids.

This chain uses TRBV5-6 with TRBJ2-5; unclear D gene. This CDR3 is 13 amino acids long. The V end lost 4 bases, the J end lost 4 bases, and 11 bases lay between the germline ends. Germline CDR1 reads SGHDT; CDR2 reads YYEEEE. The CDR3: CASSVNTIETQYF. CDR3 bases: TGTGCCAGCAGCGTGAACACTATAGAGACCCAGTACTTC.

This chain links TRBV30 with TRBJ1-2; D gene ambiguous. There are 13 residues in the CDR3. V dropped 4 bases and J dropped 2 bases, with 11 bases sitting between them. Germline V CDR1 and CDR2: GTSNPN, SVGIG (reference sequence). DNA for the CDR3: TGTGCCTGGAATCGACTGTCGAACTATGGCTACACCTTC. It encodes CAWNRLSNYGYTF.

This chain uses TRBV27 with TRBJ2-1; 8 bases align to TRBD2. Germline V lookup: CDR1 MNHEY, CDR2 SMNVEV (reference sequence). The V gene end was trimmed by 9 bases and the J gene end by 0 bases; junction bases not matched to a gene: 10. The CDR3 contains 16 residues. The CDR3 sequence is CASQLSGTSSYNEQFF. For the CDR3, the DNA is TGTGCCAGTCAACTTAGCGGGACGAGCTCCTACAATGAGCAGTTCTTC.